Reported below is one T cell receptor (beta chain). The germline CDR1 and CDR2 sequences are DFQATT and SNEGSKA (reference sequence). The CDR3 length is 20 residues. After removal of 3 bases from V and 0 bases from J, the junction contained 16 bases not matched to a gene. The sample is drawn from a study of blood T cell repertoires in COVID-19. The protocol was immunoSEQ multiplex PCR, while the TCRdb copy is restricted to in-frame clones and leaves out a portion. The data contain some 200,000 clones, around nine tenths of them singletons. The sample consisted of peripheral blood. The rearrangement uses TRBV20-1 and TRBJ2-7, with 14 positions matching TRBD2. This TCR derives from a woman between 65 and 79 years old with COVID-19, enrolled during active disease. For the CDR3, the DNA is TGCAGTGCTAGTGGGACAGGGACTAGCGGGAGCCTCCGACTCTCCTACGAGCAGTACTTC. It codes for CSASGTGTSGSLRLSYEQYF.